These 7 T cell receptor beta chains were all obtained from the same sample, sequenced in a study of tumor and adjacent non-tumor tissue in lung cancer. No cell sorting was done before RNA was extracted from the tissue. Distant lung tissue was collected more than 3 cm away from the tumor edge. Three rounds of nested PCR, following a modified ARM-PCR protocol, produced the TCRbeta library. TCRdb reanalysed the multiplex PCR reads using MiXCR and keeps one entry per CDR3 protein. The sample contains tens of thousands of distinct CDR3 sequences, over 60% of which appear only once. Sequenced sample: distant non-tumor lung tissue. These receptors came from a man between 65 and 85 years old with non-small cell lung cancer.

Turning to this clonotype: This may arise from a read error, as a much more abundant clone is one base away. This chain links TRBV29-1 with TRBJ2-2, with D perhaps TRBD1 or TRBD2 (5 bases each). The germline gives CDR1 SQVTM, CDR2 ANQGSEA. This CDR3 has 13 residues. The CDR3 sequence: CSLESRESGELFF. CDR3 bases: TGCAGCCTTGAGTCCAGGGAGAGCGGGGAGCTGTTTTTT.

Remarks on this clonotype: A much larger clone is a single base away; this may be a read error. The rearrangement links TRBV6-1 to TRBJ1-1; the match to TRBD1 covers 9 bases. CDR1 and CDR2 from the germline V gene are MNHNS and SASEGT. There are 13 residues in the CDR3. The CDR3 bases are TGTGCCGGCAGGAGGACAGGGGACACTGAAGCTTTCTTT. This translates into CAGRRTGDTEAFF.

About this clonotype: At one boundary the junction diverges from the germline segment, which might be a read error. This chain's CDR3 is CASSANRVGNQPQHF. The DNA for the CDR3 is TGTGCCAGCAGCGCCAACAGGGTGGGCAATCAGCCTCAGCATTTT. The rearrangement uses TRBV6-2 or TRBV6-3 and TRBJ1-5; D is perhaps TRBD1 (6 bases). The CDR3 spans 15 residues. From germline, CDR1 is MNHEY and CDR2 SVGEGT.

A note on this clonotype: An end of the junction differs from the germline gene, which may be a read error. The chain has TRBV6-1 and TRBJ1-1; tentatively, D is TRBD1 (5 bases). The CDR3 spans 14 residues. From germline, CDR1 is MNHNS and CDR2 SASEGT. CDR3 DNA sequence: TGTGCCAGCAGAGGGGTAGCAATTAACACAGAAGCTTTCTTT. Translation gives CASRGVAINTEAFF.

In regard to this clonotype: Given the absence of the conserved phenylalanine or tryptophan at the CDR3 end, a read error is likely. The CDR3 sequence: CANSPDRVSYEQYL. Here the CDR3 DNA reads TGTGCCAACAGCCCGGACAGGGTGTCCTACGAGCAGTACCTC. J is TRBJ2-7 and V is TRBV5-6; the match to TRBD1 covers 8 bases. Germline V gene sequence: CDR1 SGHDT, CDR2 YYEEEE. This CDR3 has 14 amino acids.

The rearrangement links TRBV11-2 to TRBJ2-2; D not resolved. CDR1 and CDR2 (germline): SGHAT, FQNNGV. The V gene lost 10 bases and the J gene lost 5 bases, with 14 bases spanning the gap. The CDR3 consists of 13 residues. The CDR3 loop reads CANSPHGTGELFF. CDR3 DNA: TGTGCCAACAGTCCGCATGGGACCGGGGAGCTGTTTTTT. Together with reference TRBV11-2 and TRBJ2-2, the CDR3 gives the full variable domain: EAGVAQSPRYKIIEKRQSVAFWCNPISGHATLYWYQQILGQGPKLLIQFQNNGVVDDSQLPKDRFSAERLKGVDSTLKIQPAKLEDSAVYLCANSPHGTGELFFGEGSRLTVL.

Remarks on this clonotype: No conserved phenylalanine or tryptophan is present at the end of the CDR3, so a read error is the likely explanation. The genes are TRBV6-5 and TRBJ2-7; D may be TRBD1 (6 bases). Germline lookup yields CDR1 MNHEY and CDR2 SVGAGI. Trimming removed 6 bases from V and 3 bases from J, with 18 bases in between. The CDR3 length is 15 residues. CDR3 DNA sequence: TGTGCCAGCAGACGGTACAGGGATCCAAACTACGAGCAGTACATC. It yields the protein CASRRYRDPNYEQYI.